This note documents a single T cell receptor beta chain sequence. The germline V gene encodes CDR1 MDHEN and CDR2 SYDVKM. Trimming cost V 4 bases and J 1 base; bases outside gene matches: 2. CDR3 length: 14 residues. This entry belongs to a study of control samples from healthy donors and cancer patients. Assay: immunoSEQ multiplex PCR; the TCRdb copy retains only in-frame clones and omits some. The table lists some 130,000 clones, approximately 89% of them singletons. Source material: PBMCs. The clonotype comes from a man aged 50-59 years with head and neck cancer. This rearrangement joins TRBV28 to TRBJ2-5, with TRBD1 matching over 8 bases. For the CDR3, the DNA is TGTGCCAGCAGTTCTGGGACAGGCCAAGAGACCCAGTACTTC. Protein product: CASSSGTGQETQYF.